One sample yielded the 25 T cell receptor beta chains listed below, sequenced in a study of chemoradiotherapy in HPV16-positive cancers. Repertoires were generated with immunoSEQ multiplex PCR, while TCRdb's copy carries only in-frame clones and drops some. The table shows about 20,000 clones, with 89% occurring only once. This material consisted of blood, taken from a patient who underwent chemoradiotherapy. The source of these receptors is a human donor with HPV-associated anogenital cancer.

The V and J genes are TRBV7-2 and TRBJ1-6; D possibly corresponds to TRBD1 (6 bases). Deletions cut 5 bases from V and 7 bases from J, with 21 bases between. The V gene's germline CDR1 is SGHTA and CDR2 FQGNSA. There are 17 residues in the CDR3. CDR3 amino acids: CASSARLRGVKNSPLHF. The CDR3 DNA sequence: TGTGCCAGCAGCGCCCGGTTAAGGGGGGTAAAGAATTCACCCCTCCACTTT.

The chain couples TRBV19 to TRBJ2-5; 7 positions match TRBD2. V was clipped by 6 bases and J by 4 bases; unmatched bases: 11. Germline loops: CDR1 LNHDA, CDR2 SQIVND (reference sequence). The CDR3 contains 15 residues. The CDR3 protein is CASRAGGSIGETQYF. The CDR3, as DNA: TGTGCCAGTAGGGCGGGCGGGAGTATCGGAGAGACCCAGTACTTC.

This clone appeared a single time. The same CDR3 can be traced to other DNA sequences in this sample. This sequence joins TRBV29-1 and TRBJ2-3; D remains unclear. V shed 4 bases and J shed 1 base, with 6 bases lying between them. Germline V gene sequence: CDR1 SQVTM, CDR2 ANQGSEA. This CDR3 spans 12 amino acids. The CDR3 DNA is TGCAGCGTTGTGGACGGCACAGATACGCAGTATTTT. Translated, it gives CSVVDGTDTQYF.

This clone showed up just once. CDR3 in DNA: TGCGCCAGCAGCGGCCGAATGAACACTGAAGCTTTCTTT. As protein: CASSGRMNTEAFF. V and J are TRBV5-1 and TRBJ1-1; no reliable D call. The CDR3 runs 13 residues. V shed 4 bases and J shed 0 bases, with 7 bases lying between them. Germline CDR1 is SGHRS and CDR2 is YFSETQ.

CDR3 loop: CASSFPGQMYQETQYF. The CDR3 DNA is TGTGCCAGCAGCTTTCCGGGACAAATGTACCAAGAGACCCAGTACTTC. V is TRBV7-9 and J is TRBJ2-5; possibly TRBD1 for D (6 bases). Trimming left V 3 bases short and J 0 bases short, with 14 bases between. The germline gives CDR1 SEHNR, CDR2 FQNEAQ (reference sequence). This CDR3 has 16 amino acids.

The chain is built from TRBV5-8 and TRBJ2-1, with 14 bases fitting TRBD2. The CDR3 sequence is 17 residues long. The trim removed 4 bases at V and 4 bases at J, leaving 7 bases unmatched. Germline CDR1 is SGHTS and CDR2 is YDEGEE. CDR3 residues: CASSHRLAGGPYNEQFF. For the CDR3, the DNA is TGTGCCAGCAGCCACCGACTAGCGGGGGGGCCATACAATGAGCAGTTCTTC.

CDR3 bases: TGTGCCAGCAGCGCGGACAGGAGCTCCTACGAGCAGTACTTC. As protein: CASSADRSSYEQYF. The chain employs TRBV5-5 and TRBJ2-7; 7 nucleotides line up with TRBD1. Trimming at V came to 4 bases and at J to 0 bases, leaving 4 bases not matched to a gene. This CDR3 is built from 14 residues. Germline V CDR1 and CDR2: SGHKS, YYEKEE (reference sequence).

This clone was recorded a few times. One end of the junction is discordant with germline, which a read error may explain. The chain has TRBV7-7 and TRBJ2-5; 7 bases agree with TRBD1. Germline V CDR1 and CDR2: SSHAT, FNYEAQ (reference sequence). The CDR3 contains 13 residues. The CDR3 nucleotides read TGTGCTAGCAGCCCGACAGGGAAAGAGACCCAGTACTTC. Its protein is CASSPTGKETQYF.

The V gene is TRBV19, the J gene TRBJ1-1, with D perhaps TRBD1 (6 bases). Deletions cut 4 bases from V and 2 bases from J, with 11 bases between. There are 14 residues in the CDR3. CDR1 and CDR2 from the germline V gene are LNHDA and SQIVND (reference sequence). CDR3 nucleotides: TGTGCCAGTAGTACACAGGGCCCAAACACTGAAGCTTTCTTT. Protein: CASSTQGPNTEAFF.

The rearrangement uses TRBV5-4 and TRBJ2-2; no definite D call. Between the trimmed V and J ends, which lost 2 bases and 6 bases, there was a span of 14 bases. CDR1 is SGHNT and CDR2 is YYREEE in the germline V gene (reference sequence). The CDR3 is 15 amino acids. The CDR3 sequence is CASSFGSPWAGELFF. The CDR3 region has the DNA TGTGCCAGCAGCTTTGGGTCACCGTGGGCCGGGGAGCTGTTTTTT.

This clone was detected only once. This rearrangement joins TRBV30 to TRBJ1-2, with 9 bases identical to TRBD1. After removal of 6 bases from V and 8 bases from J, the junction contained 13 bases not matched to a gene. This CDR3 has 14 amino acids. CDR1 and CDR2 (germline): GTSNPN, SVGIG (reference sequence). In DNA form, the CDR3 reads TGTGCCTGTTTGACAGGGGGAGGACTTAGGGGCTACACCTTC. Translated, it gives CACLTGGGLRGYTF.

This clone was counted between two and nine times. At the DNA level, this CDR3 is encoded by other sequences in the same sample as well. The chain is built from TRBV9 and TRBJ2-2, with D hard to call. The CDR3 is 12 amino acids. The V end was cut by 2 bases, the J end by 5 bases, with 4 bases between. CDR1 is SGDLS and CDR2 is YYNGEE in the germline V gene. CDR3 region: CASSVRTGELFF. The CDR3 DNA reads as TGTGCCAGCAGCGTTAGAACCGGGGAGCTGTTTTTT.

This sequence joins TRBV6-6 and TRBJ2-7; 8 nucleotides align to TRBD1. The germline gives CDR1 MNHNY, CDR2 SVGAGI (reference sequence). The junction had 6 bases not matched to a gene; V was cut back by 2 bases and J by 6 bases. The CDR3 covers 14 residues. The CDR3 DNA is TGTGCCAGCAGTTACACTCAGGGGGCTCTCGAGCAGTACTTC. Amino acids: CASSYTQGALEQYF.

The DNA for the CDR3 is TGTGCCAGCAGTTTATCGACTGGCTCATACGGCCGAACTTACGAGCAGTACTTC. Residues: CASSLSTGSYGRTYEQYF. V usage is TRBV27 and J usage is TRBJ2-7; D remains unclear. The ends were cut back, 0 bases at V and 4 bases at J, with 22 bases in the middle. The CDR3 is 18 residues long. Germline V lookup: CDR1 MNHEY, CDR2 SMNVEV (reference sequence).

This chain connects TRBV19 to TRBJ1-1; 7 nucleotides line up with TRBD1. J lost 11 bases, V lost 4 bases, and 16 bases had no gene match. Germline assignment: CDR1 LNHDA and CDR2 SQIVND (reference sequence). The CDR3 sequence is 15 residues long. As DNA, the CDR3 is TGTGCCAGTAGTAGGGCCCCCAGGGGGGTACTCCCGGCTTTCTTT. The encoded protein is CASSRAPRGVLPAFF.

This chain joins TRBV9 and TRBJ2-7; 10 nucleotides line up with TRBD2. In germline, CDR1 is SGDLS, CDR2 YYNGEE. The CDR3 consists of 16 residues. V dropped 1 base and J dropped 6; count of bases not matched to a gene: 10. CDR3 residues: CASSVCLAGATFEQYF. The DNA for the CDR3 is TGTGCCAGCAGCGTATGTCTAGCGGGAGCCACGTTCGAGCAGTACTTC.

Only one count was recorded for this clone. The chain is built from TRBV29-1 and TRBJ2-7; 7 nucleotides line up with TRBD2. J was trimmed by 3 bases and V by 4 bases; bases with no gene match: 6. The CDR3 totals 13 residues. Germline V gene sequence: CDR1 SQVTM, CDR2 ANQGSEA. CDR3 in DNA: TGCAGCGTTGGCCCCAGCGGGGACTACGAGCAGTACTTC. Amino acids: CSVGPSGDYEQYF.

This clone has a single count. The chain joins TRBV28 to TRBJ2-7, with a weak D call TRBD1 (5 bases). Germline V gene sequence: CDR1 MDHEN, CDR2 SYDVKM. This CDR3 is 14 amino acids long. With 7 bases removed from V and 4 bases from J, the gap between germline ends came to 17 bases. The CDR3 bases are TGTGCCAGCACCGACCCAGGGCAGGCTTACGAGCAGTACTTC. It translates to CASTDPGQAYEQYF.

In the case of this clone: Relative to the germline gene, one junction end is altered; a read error may explain this. The chain recombines TRBV7-7 with TRBJ2-5; D is perhaps TRBD2 (5 bases). Per germline, CDR1 SSHAT and CDR2 FNYEAQ (reference sequence). The CDR3 loop spans 15 amino acids. The CDR3 DNA reads as TGTGCTAGCAGCAAAAGGACGGGTAGGGAGGAGACCCAGTACTTC. Translating it yields CASSKRTGREETQYF.

This chain uses TRBV6-6 with TRBJ2-5, with 10 positions matching TRBD1. The junction had 1 base not matched to a gene; V was cut back by 6 bases and J by 3 bases. The CDR3 contains 13 residues. Germline values: CDR1 MNHNY, CDR2 SVGAGI (reference sequence). This CDR3 reads CASRGQGEETQYF. CDR3 bases: TGTGCCAGCAGAGGACAGGGGGAAGAGACCCAGTACTTC.

The rearrangement links TRBV6-5 to TRBJ1-1; 10 bases align to TRBD1. The length of the CDR3 is 14 residues. Germline lookup yields CDR1 MNHEY and CDR2 SVGAGI. V dropped 6 bases and J dropped 3; count of bases not matched to a gene: 4. The CDR3 loop reads CASSDRGLDTEAFF. The CDR3, as DNA: TGTGCCAGCAGCGACAGGGGGCTCGACACTGAAGCTTTCTTT.

The chain recombines TRBV5-1 with TRBJ1-1, with TRBD1 matching over 11 bases. Germline CDR1 SGHRS, CDR2 YFSETQ. The CDR3 is made up of 13 amino acids. V trimming: 7 bases; J trimming: 5 bases; junction bases outside the gene matches: 4. The CDR3 nucleotides are TGCGCCAGCGGGACAGGGGGAGGGACTGAAGCTTTCTTT. This encodes CASGTGGGTEAFF.

There are a few counts of this clone. The J gene is TRBJ2-7, the V gene TRBV18; D remains ambiguous. V lost 0 bases to trimming and J lost 3 bases, with 12 bases between them. CDR3 length: 15 residues. CDR1 is KGHSH and CDR2 is LQKENI in the germline V gene. The CDR3 reads CASSPPEATYYEQYF. In DNA form, the CDR3 reads TGTGCCAGCTCACCACCAGAGGCTACCTACTACGAGCAGTACTTC. Full variable domain (rest looked up from reference TRBV18 and TRBJ2-7): NAGVMQNPRHLVRRRGQEARLRCSPMKGHSHVYWYRQLPEEGLKFMVYLQKENIIDESGMPKERFSAEFPKEGPSILRIQQVVRGDSAAYFCASSPPEATYYEQYFGPGTRLTVT.

The V and J genes are TRBV11-2 and TRBJ1-6; D remains unclear. The V gene lost 1 base and the J gene lost 9 bases, with 13 bases spanning the gap. CDR1 SGHAT and CDR2 FQNNGV come from the germline V gene. The CDR3 has 15 amino acids. In nucleotides, the CDR3 is TGTGCCAGCAGCTTAGGGTTAGGGAGCGTTTCACCCCTCCACTTT. It yields the protein CASSLGLGSVSPLHF. The entire variable domain, with the rest obtained from reference TRBV11-2 and TRBJ1-6, is as follows: EAGVAQSPRYKIIEKRQSVAFWCNPISGHATLYWYQQILGQGPKLLIQFQNNGVVDDSQLPKDRFSAERLKGVDSTLKIQPAKLEDSAVYLCASSLGLGSVSPLHFGNGTRLTVT.

This clone showed up just once. This chain links TRBV9 with TRBJ2-5; a possible D gene is TRBD2 (6 bases). The germline gives CDR1 SGDLS, CDR2 YYNGEE. This CDR3 contains 15 residues. V shed 4 bases and J shed 2 bases, with 15 bases lying between them. The CDR3 DNA is TGTGCCAGCAGCCTGACGGGACTTATACAAGAGACCCAGTACTTC. It codes for CASSLTGLIQETQYF.